Below, 27 T cell receptor beta chains from the same sample are listed, as sequenced in a study of blood T cell repertoires in COVID-19. The repertoire was sequenced with immunoSEQ multiplex PCR; TCRdb's copy has only in-frame clones and lacks some. The sample has 30,000 to 40,000 clones, roughly nine tenths seen once. Sequenced input: peripheral blood. These receptors all come from a human donor in a cohort sampled during active COVID-19.

V usage is TRBV4-2 and J usage is TRBJ2-2; TRBD2 aligns across 9 bases. The V gene's germline CDR1 is LGHNA and CDR2 YNFKEQ. The CDR3 is 18 residues long. With 0 bases clipped from V and 0 bases from J, the junction kept 5 bases outside the gene matches. The CDR3 DNA sequence: TGTGCCAGCAGCCAAGAGGCGGGACTAGCCACGAACACCGGGGAGCTGTTTTTT. Its protein is CASSQEAGLATNTGELFF.

The V and J genes are TRBV2 and TRBJ2-5, with 15 bases lining up with TRBD2. The germline V gene encodes CDR1 SNHLY and CDR2 FYNNEI. The CDR3 is 17 amino acids. V shed 7 bases, J shed 1 base, and the junction held 7 bases outside the gene matches. The CDR3 region is CASKRWTSGGAQETQYF. CDR3 in DNA: TGTGCCAGCAAGAGATGGACTAGCGGGGGGGCCCAAGAGACCCAGTACTTC.

The chain recombines TRBV4-3 with TRBJ2-1; TRBD2 matches at 12 bases. There are 18 residues in the CDR3. Germline loops: CDR1 LGHNA, CDR2 YSLEER. V was pared by 0 bases and J by 6 bases, with 9 bases of the junction left unmatched. For the CDR3, the DNA is TGCGCCAGCAGCCAAGATCTAGCGGGAGGGCCGTTAGTCAATGAGCAGTTCTTC. Its protein product is CASSQDLAGGPLVNEQFF.

J is TRBJ2-6 and V is TRBV5-1; 7 bases agree with TRBD2. This CDR3 comprises 16 residues. Germline CDR1 reads SGHRS; CDR2 reads YFSETQ. V was pared by 0 bases and J by 2 bases, with 2 bases of the junction left unmatched. The CDR3 protein is CASSLAGGTGANVLTF. The CDR3 region has the DNA TGCGCCAGCAGCTTGGCGGGGGGAACTGGGGCCAACGTCCTGACTTTC.

J is TRBJ1-2 and V is TRBV4-1, with 9 bases fitting TRBD1. This CDR3 is built from 13 residues. The germline V gene encodes CDR1 MGHRA and CDR2 YSYEKL. The junction had 3 bases not matched to a gene; V was cut back by 2 bases and J by 8 bases. The chain's CDR3 is CASSQLTGGGYTF. In DNA form, the CDR3 reads TGCGCCAGCAGCCAACTTACAGGGGGCGGCTACACCTTC.

This clone was recorded a few times. This sequence joins TRBV12-3 or TRBV12-4 and TRBJ1-2; D uncertain. The CDR3 contains 12 residues. The ends were cut back, 5 bases at V and 5 bases at J, with 9 bases in the middle. Here the CDR3 reads CASSLGVYGYTF. The CDR3 coding sequence is TGTGCCAGCAGTCTCGGGGTTTATGGCTACACCTTC.

This chain uses TRBV6-2 or TRBV6-3 with TRBJ2-7; TRBD1 matches at 9 bases. The CDR3 loop spans 15 amino acids. V was clipped by 5 bases and J by 2 bases; unmatched bases: 7. Per germline, CDR1 MNHEY and CDR2 SVGEGT. The CDR3 is CASSTHRGRPYEQYV. The CDR3 DNA follows: TGTGCCAGCAGTACACACAGGGGGCGACCCTACGAGCAGTACGTC.

The V call is TRBV12-5, the J call TRBJ1-5, with 8 bases that match TRBD1. The J segment lost 5 bases and the V segment lost 9 bases, leaving 9 bases of the junction unmatched. The germline CDR1 and CDR2 sequences are LGHNT and FRNRAP. The CDR3 consists of 14 residues. In nucleotides, the CDR3 is TGTGCTAGCGTGGACAGGGCTCTGTATCAGCCCCAGCATTTT. Protein product: CASVDRALYQPQHF.

The rearrangement uses TRBV7-8 and TRBJ2-5; 13 bases map to TRBD2. Trimming took 4 bases from V and 5 from J; bases not matched to a gene: 4. Germline values: CDR1 SGHVS, CDR2 FQNEAQ. CDR3 length: 15 residues. The CDR3 is CASSSGLAGRETQYF. CDR3 nucleotides: TGTGCCAGCAGCTCGGGACTAGCGGGGCGGGAGACCCAGTACTTC. The complete variable domain, with remaining parts taken from reference TRBV7-8 and TRBJ2-5, reads GAGVSQSPRYKVAKRGQDVALRCDPISGHVSLFWYQQALGQGPEFLTYFQNEAQLDKSGLPSDRFFAERPEGSVSTLKIQRTQQEDSAVYLCASSSGLAGRETQYFGPGTRLLVL.

The chain combines TRBV6-6 with TRBJ1-2, with TRBD1 as a possible D gene (6 bases). V was shortened by 6 bases and J by 7 bases, with 15 bases between the two germline ends. Germline loops: CDR1 MNHNY, CDR2 SVGAGI (reference sequence). This CDR3 spans 13 amino acids. Written as DNA, the CDR3 is TGTGCCAGCAGCGAACAGGGTGTAGGTGGCTACACCTTC. Encoded protein: CASSEQGVGGYTF.

The V gene is TRBV7-2, the J gene TRBJ2-3; no definite D call. V lost 8 bases, J lost 6 bases, and 12 bases lay in between. The CDR3 runs to 12 residues. CDR1 is SGHTA, CDR2 FQGNSA, per germline. The CDR3 loop is CASGLFSDTQYF. CDR3 nucleotide sequence: TGTGCCAGCGGCCTCTTCTCGGATACGCAGTATTTT.

The CDR3 bases are TGTGCCAGCAGCTTCATAGGGGGAAATCAGCCCCAGCATTTT. Protein sequence: CASSFIGGNQPQHF. This chain uses TRBV6-2 or TRBV6-3 with TRBJ1-5, with D possibly TRBD1 on 6 matching bases. The germline V gene encodes CDR1 MNHEY and CDR2 SVGEGT. V lost 6 bases and J 4 bases, leaving 13 bases between the germline ends. CDR3 length: 14 residues.

The V and J genes are TRBV3-1 (or the pseudogene TRBV3-2) and TRBJ2-2, with 9 nucleotides matching TRBD1. This CDR3 has 16 residues. Germline V CDR1 and CDR2: LGHDT, YNNKEL (reference sequence). V shed 7 bases, J shed 6 bases, and the junction held 12 bases outside the gene matches. CDR3 in amino acids: CASILGQGSPAGELFF. DNA of the CDR3: TGTGCCAGCATTCTGGGACAGGGATCCCCGGCCGGGGAGCTGTTTTTT.

V is TRBV5-1 and J is TRBJ1-1; 11 nucleotides align to TRBD1. Per the germline V gene, CDR1 is SGHRS and CDR2 is YFSETQ. V lost 4 bases and J lost 4; bases outside the gene matches: 6. CDR3 length: 15 amino acids. The CDR3: CASSIWDRGITEAFF. In DNA, the CDR3 is TGCGCCAGCAGCATATGGGACAGGGGGATCACTGAAGCTTTCTTT.

This chain connects TRBV7-9 to TRBJ2-7; D perhaps matches TRBD1 (6 bases). Germline CDR1 and CDR2: SEHNR and FQNEAQ (reference sequence). CDR3 size: 12 residues. The V end was cut by 5 bases, the J end by 4 bases, with 9 bases between. The CDR3: CASSPTGYEQYV. CDR3 in DNA: TGTGCCAGCAGCCCCACAGGGTACGAGCAGTACGTC.

The sample holds one count of this clone. This chain connects TRBV24-1 to TRBJ2-1, with TRBD2 identical over 8 bases. The CDR3 spans 15 residues. Germline CDR1 reads KGHDR; CDR2 reads SFDVKD. The ends lost 2 bases at V and 5 bases at J; junction bases unmatched: 4. The CDR3 is CATSDWGGGNNEQFF. The CDR3 bases are TGTGCCACCAGTGATTGGGGCGGGGGGAACAATGAGCAGTTCTTC.

The chain is built from TRBV19 and TRBJ1-2; 7 bases line up with TRBD1. The CDR3 extends over 16 amino acids. Germline V lookup: CDR1 LNHDA, CDR2 SQIVND (reference sequence). V dropped 4 bases and J dropped 2; count of bases not matched to a gene: 10. The CDR3, as DNA: TGTGCCAGTAGTACCCAATCCGGGACAGTAAACTATGGCTACACCTTC. Translating gives CASSTQSGTVNYGYTF.

The rearrangement uses TRBV19 and TRBJ1-4, with 7 nucleotides matching TRBD1. This CDR3 contains 14 residues. The V gene end was trimmed by 8 bases and the J gene end by 1 base; junction bases not matched to a gene: 4. In germline, CDR1 is LNHDA, CDR2 SQIVND (reference sequence). The CDR3 DNA follows: TGTGCCAGTGGGACAGAAGAAACTAATGAAAAACTGTTTTTT. Amino acid sequence: CASGTEETNEKLFF.

The V call is TRBV28, the J call TRBJ2-5, with no clear D. The V and J ends lost 4 bases and 7 bases respectively, with 10 bases between them. The germline V gene encodes CDR1 MDHEN and CDR2 SYDVKM. The CDR3 spans 12 residues. CDR3 sequence: CASSSPPGTQYF. Here the CDR3 DNA reads TGTGCCAGCAGTTCCCCGCCCGGGACCCAGTACTTC.

The rearrangement joins TRBV2 to TRBJ1-5, with TRBD1 as a possible D gene (6 bases). The CDR3 is made up of 15 amino acids. With 7 bases removed from V and 1 base from J, the gap between germline ends came to 14 bases. Per germline, CDR1 SNHLY and CDR2 FYNNEI. The CDR3 here is CASTFTGFSNQPQHF. The CDR3 DNA follows: TGTGCCAGCACCTTCACAGGGTTCAGCAATCAGCCCCAGCATTTT.

The gene calls are TRBV20-1 and TRBJ1-3, with D unclear. The length of the CDR3 is 13 residues. V was clipped by 3 bases and J by 4 bases, with 10 bases between them. Germline CDR1 and CDR2: DFQATT and SNEGSKA (reference sequence). The CDR3 DNA sequence: TGCAGTGCTAGTGGTGAGGGCGGAAACACCATATATTTT. Translated: CSASGEGGNTIYF.

V gene TRBV24-1 combines with J gene TRBJ1-1; possibly TRBD1 for D (5 bases). Germline V gene data show CDR1 as KGHDR and CDR2 as SFDVKD. V lost 4 bases, J lost 3 bases, and 14 bases lay in between. The CDR3 length is 15 residues. The CDR3 here is CATSDPLGGDTEAFF. The CDR3 coding sequence is TGTGCCACCAGTGACCCCCTGGGGGGGGACACTGAAGCTTTCTTT.

The chain employs TRBV7-2 and TRBJ1-2, with a tentative D call TRBD1 (6 bases). V lost 3 bases and J lost 5, with 13 bases in between. There are 14 residues in the CDR3. Germline V CDR1 and CDR2: SGHTA, FQGNSA. Here the CDR3 reads CASSFGDRNYGYTF. The CDR3 region has the DNA TGTGCCAGCAGCTTCGGTGACAGGAATTATGGCTACACCTTC.

The chain couples TRBV27 to TRBJ1-4; D is unclear. Germline CDR1 and CDR2: MNHEY and SMNVEV (reference sequence). The CDR3 is 14 amino acids. V was shortened by 7 bases and J by 7 bases, with 16 bases between the two germline ends. The CDR3 loop is CASTSPLRGEKLFF. The DNA of the CDR3 is TGTGCCAGCACCTCACCCCTTCGAGGTGAAAAACTGTTTTTT.

The rearrangement joins TRBV18 to TRBJ2-7; 7 nucleotides line up with TRBD1. The V gene's germline CDR1 is KGHSH and CDR2 LQKENI. This CDR3 is built from 13 residues. CDR3 DNA: TGTGCCAGCTCACAGGGGACAGCTGGTGGTGTGGTCGTC. It translates to CASSQGTAGGVVV.

The table lists this clone with a count of one. The J gene is TRBJ2-3, the V gene TRBV14; 10 nucleotides agree with TRBD2. Per the germline V gene, CDR1 is SGHDN and CDR2 is FVKESK. V shed 1 base and J 6 bases; nucleotides not matched to a gene: 4. The CDR3 loop spans 15 amino acids. The DNA of the CDR3 is TGTGCCAGCAGCCAAGGAGCGGGAGGGGGCGATACGCAGTATTTT. It encodes CASSQGAGGGDTQYF.

V gene TRBV7-2 combines with J gene TRBJ2-1; 8 bases line up with TRBD1. Germline CDR1 is SGHTA and CDR2 is FQGNSA. This CDR3 comprises 15 residues. Trimming took 3 bases from V and 3 from J; bases not matched to a gene: 4. CDR3 sequence (DNA): TGTGCCAGCAGCTTGCCGGGACAGGTCTACAATGAGCAGTTCTTC. Residues: CASSLPGQVYNEQFF. Full variable domain (missing parts from reference TRBV7-2 and TRBJ2-1): GAGVSQSPSNKVTEKGKDVELRCDPISGHTALYWYRQSLGQGLEFLIYFQGNSAPDKSGLPSDRFSAERTGGSVSTLTIQRTQQEDSAVYLCASSLPGQVYNEQFFGPGTRLTVL.